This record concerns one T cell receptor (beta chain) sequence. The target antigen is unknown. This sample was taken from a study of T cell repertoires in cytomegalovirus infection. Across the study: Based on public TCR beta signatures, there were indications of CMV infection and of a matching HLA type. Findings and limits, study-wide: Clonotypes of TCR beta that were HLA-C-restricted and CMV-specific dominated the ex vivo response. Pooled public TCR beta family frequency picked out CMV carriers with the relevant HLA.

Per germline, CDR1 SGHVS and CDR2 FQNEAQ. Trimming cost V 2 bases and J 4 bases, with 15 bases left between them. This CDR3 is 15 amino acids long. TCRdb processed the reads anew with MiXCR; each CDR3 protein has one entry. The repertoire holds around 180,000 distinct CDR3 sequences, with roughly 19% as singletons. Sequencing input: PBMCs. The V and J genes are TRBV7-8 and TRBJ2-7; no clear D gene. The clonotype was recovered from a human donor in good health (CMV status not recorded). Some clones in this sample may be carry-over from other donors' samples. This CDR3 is CASSLSPTPQYEQYF. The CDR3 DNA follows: TGTGCCAGCAGCTTAAGTCCAACTCCCCAGTACGAGCAGTACTTC.